This entry is about one T cell receptor (beta chain). Living in roughly 25 US areas, the participants were between about 18 and 95 years of age. Self-reported history from a screening survey and questionnaire set each donor's cohort. Cohort 3 recovery required two negative PCRs, clearance, or symptom resolution. The sample is drawn from a study of blood T cell repertoires in COVID-19. As for the study in general: T cells, B-cell-depleted T cells, or PBMCs provided the cDNA or gDNA that served as material.

The germline V gene has CDR1 SGHRS and CDR2 YFSETQ. The CDR3 length is 14 residues. With 4 bases clipped from V and 4 bases from J, the junction kept 4 bases outside the gene matches. Produced via immunoSEQ multiplex PCR; TCRdb's table is partial and in-frame only. This table holds under 300,000 clones, around nine tenths found once. Sequenced: PBMCs or T cells enriched from blood (not recorded which). The chain combines TRBV5-1 with TRBJ2-7; 11 positions agree with TRBD1. This TCR was sampled from a woman aged 45 to 65 who had recovered from COVID-19. Here the CDR3 reads CASSLGQGVYEQYF. CDR3 nucleotides: TGCGCCAGCAGCCTGGGACAGGGGGTATACGAGCAGTACTTC.